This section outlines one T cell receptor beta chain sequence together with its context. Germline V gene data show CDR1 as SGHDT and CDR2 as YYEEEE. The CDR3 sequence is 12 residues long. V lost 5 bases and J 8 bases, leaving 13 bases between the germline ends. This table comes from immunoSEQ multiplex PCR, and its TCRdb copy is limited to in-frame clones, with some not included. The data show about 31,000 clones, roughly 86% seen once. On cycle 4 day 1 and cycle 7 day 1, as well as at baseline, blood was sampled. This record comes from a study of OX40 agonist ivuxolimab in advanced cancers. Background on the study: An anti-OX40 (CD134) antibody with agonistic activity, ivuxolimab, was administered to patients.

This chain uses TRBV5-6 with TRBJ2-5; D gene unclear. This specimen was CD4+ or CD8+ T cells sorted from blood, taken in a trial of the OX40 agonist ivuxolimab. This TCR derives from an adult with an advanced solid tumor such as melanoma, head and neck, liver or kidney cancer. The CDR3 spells CASSMTDDTQYF. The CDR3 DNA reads TGTGCCAGCAGTATGACGGACGATACCCAGTACTTC.